What follows are 22 T cell receptor beta chains derived from one specimen sequenced in a study of cytomegalovirus exposure and HLA in healthy donors. PCR involved 60 Vbeta and 13 Jbeta primers. Clones were read by immunoSEQ multiplex PCR, and TCRdb kept only the in-frame ones, dropping some. In the table there are about 140,000 clones, around 76% of which are singletons. Sequencing was done on a sample of PBMCs. The receptors originated from a male donor in good health and CMV-seronegative.

V gene TRBV25-1 combines with J gene TRBJ1-5, with D possibly TRBD1 on 6 matching bases. Trimming left V 1 base short and J 3 bases short, with 10 bases between. CDR3 size: 15 residues. Per the germline V gene, CDR1 is MGHDK and CDR2 is SYGVNS. The chain's CDR3 is CASSESGGYNQPQHF. The CDR3 region has the DNA TGTGCCAGCAGTGAATCGGGGGGCTACAATCAGCCCCAGCATTTT.

The chain is built from TRBV10-3 and TRBJ2-5; D is uncertain. Germline CDR1 and CDR2: ENHRY and SYGVKD. The CDR3 extends over 12 amino acids. V was pared by 2 bases and J by 5 bases, with 6 bases between. The CDR3 nucleotides are TGTGCCATCAGTGAGCTTGCGGAGACCCAGTACTTC. This codes for CAISELAETQYF.

This clone occurred once. This chain joins TRBV6-1 and TRBJ2-6; D unclear. Trimming removed 6 bases at V and 2 bases at J, with 5 bases between. There are 13 residues in the CDR3. From germline, CDR1 is MNHNS and CDR2 SASEGT. Written as DNA, the CDR3 is TGTGCCAGCAGCCCCACTGGGGCCAACGTCCTGACTTTC. It codes for CASSPTGANVLTF.

The chain recombines TRBV5-6 with TRBJ1-3, with 10 bases aligning to TRBD1. Germline V gives CDR1 SGHDT, CDR2 YYEEEE. This CDR3 has 16 amino acids. Losses at the gene ends were 4 bases for V and 5 bases for J; bases not matched to a gene: 9. The CDR3 reads CASSPDRGIKRNTIYF. In DNA, the CDR3 is TGTGCCAGCAGCCCGGACAGGGGGATAAAGAGAAACACCATATATTTT.

The CDR3 sequence: CASSGQGMNTEAFF. In nucleotides, the CDR3 is TGTGCCAGCAGTGGCCAGGGCATGAACACTGAAGCTTTCTTT. V and J are TRBV2 and TRBJ1-1, with D perhaps TRBD1 (5 bases). Germline V gene data show CDR1 as SNHLY and CDR2 as FYNNEI. The CDR3 totals 14 residues. V was pared by 4 bases and J by 0 bases, with 9 bases between.

CDR3 DNA sequence: TGTGCCAGCAGCCTCTCCCGAGGGCCGAATGAGCAGTTCTTC. It encodes CASSLSRGPNEQFF. This chain joins TRBV6-5 and TRBJ2-1; D perhaps matches TRBD2 (5 bases). Germline V lookup: CDR1 MNHEY, CDR2 SVGAGI. The CDR3 consists of 14 residues. V dropped 6 bases and J dropped 7 bases, with 16 bases sitting between them.

This clone was seen only once. The rearrangement joins TRBV7-9 to TRBJ2-3; possible D gene TRBD1, 5 bases. The ends were cut back, 5 bases at V and 0 bases at J, with 15 bases in the middle. The germline CDR1 and CDR2 sequences are SEHNR and FQNEAQ (reference sequence). The length of the CDR3 is 16 residues. In DNA, the CDR3 is TGTGCCAGCAGCACTCGACAGCCGACTAGCACAGATACGCAGTATTTT. It specifies CASSTRQPTSTDTQYF.

The chain uses TRBV5-1 and TRBJ2-1, with 11 bases that match TRBD2. This CDR3 has 15 residues. The V gene's germline CDR1 is SGHRS and CDR2 YFSETQ. After removal of 0 bases from V and 8 bases from J, the junction contained 4 bases not matched to a gene. CDR3 sequence: CASSLELAGDDEQFF. The CDR3 bases are TGCGCCAGCAGCTTGGAACTAGCGGGAGACGATGAGCAGTTCTTC.

This clone was observed a few times. This chain links TRBV9 with TRBJ1-2; weak D call: TRBD1 (5 bases). The CDR3 loop spans 11 amino acids. CDR1 is SGDLS and CDR2 is YYNGEE in the germline V gene. Trimming took 5 bases from V and 4 from J, leaving 6 bases between them. DNA of the CDR3: TGTGCCAGCAGTGACAGCTATGGCTACACCTTC. Encoded protein: CASSDSYGYTF.

Only a few counts were recorded for this clone. The V gene is TRBV16, the J gene TRBJ1-5; D uncertain. This CDR3 has 15 amino acids. CDR1 is KGHSY, CDR2 FQNENV, per germline. Deletions cut 0 bases from V and 6 bases from J, with 12 bases between. CDR3 protein: CASSQSHSRGQPQHF. CDR3 nucleotides: TGTGCCAGCAGCCAATCCCACTCCCGGGGTCAGCCCCAGCATTTT.

J is TRBJ2-3 and V is TRBV5-1; 9 bases are shared with TRBD2. Germline trimming cut 7 bases from V and 8 bases from J; bases unmatched to any gene: 14. This CDR3 contains 15 residues. CDR1 and CDR2 from the germline V gene are SGHRS and YFSETQ. The CDR3 protein is CASCPAGGRPGTQYF. The CDR3, as DNA: TGCGCCAGCTGTCCAGCGGGGGGCCGTCCCGGTACGCAGTATTTT.

The chain recombines TRBV6-5 with TRBJ2-3; 8 bases agree with TRBD1. The germline gives CDR1 MNHEY, CDR2 SVGAGI. This CDR3 has 16 amino acids. V dropped 2 bases and J dropped 5; count of bases not matched to a gene: 9. The CDR3 here is CASSYLRGQGLDTQYF. The CDR3 DNA sequence: TGTGCCAGCAGTTACCTCCGAGGACAGGGATTAGATACGCAGTATTTT.

The chain has TRBV18 and TRBJ1-6, with TRBD1 as a possible D gene (6 bases). CDR1 is KGHSH and CDR2 is LQKENI in the germline V gene. The CDR3 is 17 amino acids. V dropped 2 bases and J dropped 2 bases, with 13 bases sitting between them. The CDR3, as DNA: TGTGCCAGCTCACCATTGTATGGGGGCGCCTATAATTCACCCCTCCACTTT. The encoded protein is CASSPLYGGAYNSPLHF. The whole variable domain, remainder taken from reference TRBV18 and TRBJ1-6, is NAGVMQNPRHLVRRRGQEARLRCSPMKGHSHVYWYRQLPEEGLKFMVYLQKENIIDESGMPKERFSAEFPKEGPSILRIQQVVRGDSAAYFCASSPLYGGAYNSPLHFGNGTRLTVT.

V usage is TRBV30 and J usage is TRBJ1-6, with 9 bases aligning to TRBD1. The germline CDR1 and CDR2 sequences are GTSNPN and SVGIG (reference sequence). CDR3 length: 11 residues. Trimming cost V 3 bases and J 16 bases; bases outside gene matches: 4. This chain's CDR3 is CAWRQGAILHF. CDR3 DNA sequence: TGTGCCTGGAGACAGGGGGCAATACTCCACTTT. Supplemented by reference TRBV30 and TRBJ1-6, the full variable domain reads SQTIHQWPATLVQPVGSPLSLECTVEGTSNPNLYWYRQAAGRGLQLLFYSVGIGQISSEVPQNLSASRPQDRQFILSSKKLLLSDSGFYLCAWRQGAILHFGNGTRLTVT.

The chain links TRBV19 to TRBJ2-7, with a weak D call TRBD1 (7 bases). CDR3 size: 12 residues. V lost 5 bases, J lost 10 bases, and 15 bases lay in between. Germline-derived CDR1 and CDR2 are LNHDA and SQIVND (reference sequence). For the CDR3, the DNA is TGTGCCAGTAGTCTCCAGGGGGGTCGACAGTACTTC. It codes for CASSLQGGRQYF.

The CDR3 sequence: CAWSPLERAGRETQYF. DNA of the CDR3: TGTGCCTGGAGTCCTTTGGAGCGGGCAGGGAGAGAGACCCAGTACTTC. The chain couples TRBV30 to TRBJ2-5; TRBD2 is a possible D gene (6 bases). CDR1 is GTSNPN, CDR2 SVGIG, per germline (reference sequence). Deletions cut 2 bases from V and 4 bases from J, with 20 bases between. The CDR3 covers 16 residues.

The chain combines TRBV29-1 with TRBJ2-7, with 9 nucleotides matching TRBD2. CDR1 is SQVTM, CDR2 ANQGSEA, per germline. The CDR3 is made up of 13 amino acids. The J segment lost 4 bases and the V segment lost 6 bases, leaving 7 bases of the junction unmatched. CDR3 protein: CSVDSGSKYEQYF. CDR3 nucleotides: TGCAGCGTCGATAGCGGGAGCAAGTACGAGCAGTACTTC.

There are a few counts of this clone. The genes are TRBV29-1 and TRBJ1-5; 11 bases match TRBD1. The germline V gene encodes CDR1 SQVTM and CDR2 ANQGSEA. The CDR3 loop spans 15 amino acids. With V trimmed by 5 bases and J by 6 bases, 9 bases remained unmatched. CDR3 nucleotides: TGCAGCGTTTCACAGGACAGGGGGCTTGGTCAGCCCCAGCATTTT. Amino acids: CSVSQDRGLGQPQHF.

This sequence joins TRBV30 and TRBJ1-1; tentatively, D is TRBD1 (5 bases). The CDR3 is 14 amino acids. Trimming pared 2 bases from V and 2 bases from J, leaving 12 bases between. Germline V lookup: CDR1 GTSNPN, CDR2 SVGIG (reference sequence). In nucleotides, the CDR3 is TGTGCCTGGAGTCCAGGGTGGGGTAACACTGAAGCTTTCTTT. Encoded protein: CAWSPGWGNTEAFF.

This clone was seen only once. This CDR3 is CASSPREAFGYTF. DNA for the CDR3: TGCGCCAGCAGCCCGAGGGAGGCATTTGGCTACACCTTC. This chain uses TRBV5-1 with TRBJ1-2; D call uncertain. Germline loops: CDR1 SGHRS, CDR2 YFSETQ. This CDR3 contains 13 residues. The germline V and J ends were trimmed by 4 bases and 7 bases, with 14 bases remaining between them.

CDR3 amino acids: CASSENGGGTGELFF. CDR3 bases: TGTGCCAGCAGTGAAAACGGGGGAGGCACCGGGGAGCTGTTTTTT. The V gene is TRBV2, the J gene TRBJ2-2; tentatively, D is TRBD2 (6 bases). Germline loops: CDR1 SNHLY, CDR2 FYNNEI. Trimming removed 2 bases at V and 4 bases at J, with 11 bases between. The CDR3 is made up of 15 amino acids.

DNA for the CDR3: TGTGCCAGCAGTCACCTTTGGGACAGGGGGACTACCTACGAGCAGTACTTC. Amino acid sequence: CASSHLWDRGTTYEQYF. V usage is TRBV2 and J usage is TRBJ2-7, with TRBD1 matching 11 bases. The V gene's germline CDR1 is SNHLY and CDR2 FYNNEI. Unmatched junction bases numbered 11, after V lost 5 bases and J lost 2 bases. The CDR3 covers 17 residues.